This T cell receptor beta chain is from a study of blood T cell repertoires in COVID-19 (dated by TCRdb to the early 2020s). General notes on the study: Samples covering the acute and convalescent phases of COVID-19 were provided by collaborators in the United States, Italy and Spain. The prospective study material was composed of cDNA or gDNA derived from T cells, B-cell-depleted T cells, or PBMCs. Subjects who had been exposed to COVID-19, were actively infected with it, or had recovered from it provided the deeply sampled blood TCRbeta repertoires that made up the dataset. The repertoires were made available in a free public database intended to serve as a resource for research on the immune response to SARS-CoV-2. The samples were drawn from the first 160 participants of the ongoing ImmuneRACE study and from over a thousand subjects provided by 6 global collaborators. Sample metadata almost always included a de-identified subject ID, COVID-19 status, age in years and sex. Where available, HLA class I and class II types were obtained from metadata supplied by the sample provider rather than from assay-based typing. Here is what the overall study found, with its caveats: Clinical and demographic metadata were provided uncurated, with the amount varying by source and participant.

TCRbeta CDR3 regions were amplified from genomic DNA by means of the immunoSEQ Assay, a bias-controlled multiplex PCR. Under the source paper's analysis protocol: The number of nucleated cells in each sample was estimated from the amplification of reference gene primers within the assay. To quantify the absolute abundance of each unique TCRbeta CDR3 rearrangement, sequence reads were collapsed and filtered. For each sample, productive Simpson clonality was calculated as the square root of Simpson's diversity index across productive rearrangements. Entries here come from immuneACCESS through TCRdb and include only in-frame sequences with V and J called. Some clones fail to appear in such tables; in the studies checked, an unresolved V gene covers under half of the shortfall, and the cause of the remainder is unknown. That table furnishes V, J and clone size, whereas the DNA furnished D and trimming. The sample table lists about 260,000 clones, 88% of them with a count of one. The ten largest account for around 9.6% of the sample.

Taken from the germline V gene, the CDR1 and CDR2 loops are SNHLY and FYNNEI. There are 16 amino acids in the CDR3, from cysteine to phenylalanine inclusive. Only the CDR3 region is kept as DNA, spanning 48 bases read in frame from base 1. Trimming at the junction amounts to 5 bases on V and 3 bases on J, and the germline ends lie 16 bases apart. For this clone: Its antigen remains unidentified. No much larger clonotype is one base removed from it; base qualities were not supplied.

In Seattle, one collaborating source enrolled patients while the infection was active and tracked those patients longitudinally over the course of disease. The collaborating institutions used their own protocols to collect whole blood in K2EDTA tubes. For TCRbeta analysis, collaborators shipped samples in one of three forms: frozen whole blood, isolated PBMCs, or DNA extracted from either of those sample types. This receptor chain uses TRBV2 and TRBJ1-4, with no confidently assigned D gene. The sample consisted of peripheral blood. This clonotype was sampled from a woman in her sixties or seventies with COVID-19, enrolled during active disease. The DNA sequence follows: TGTGCCAGCAGTCCTCTTCGTACGAGCTCTAATGAAAAACTGTTTTTT. This encodes CASSPLRTSSNEKLFF.